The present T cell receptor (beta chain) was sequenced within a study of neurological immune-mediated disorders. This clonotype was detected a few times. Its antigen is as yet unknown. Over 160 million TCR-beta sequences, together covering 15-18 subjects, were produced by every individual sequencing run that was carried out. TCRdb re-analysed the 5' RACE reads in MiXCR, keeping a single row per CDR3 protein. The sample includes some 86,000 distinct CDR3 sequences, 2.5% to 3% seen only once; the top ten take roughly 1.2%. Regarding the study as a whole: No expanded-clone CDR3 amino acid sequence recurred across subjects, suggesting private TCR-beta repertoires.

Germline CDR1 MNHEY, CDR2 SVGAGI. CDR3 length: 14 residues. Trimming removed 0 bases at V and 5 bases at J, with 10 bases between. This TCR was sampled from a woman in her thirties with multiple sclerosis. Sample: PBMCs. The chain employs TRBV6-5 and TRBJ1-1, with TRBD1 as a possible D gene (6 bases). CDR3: CASSYSGGETEAFF. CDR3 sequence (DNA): TGTGCCAGCAGTTACTCTGGGGGCGAAACTGAAGCTTTCTTT.